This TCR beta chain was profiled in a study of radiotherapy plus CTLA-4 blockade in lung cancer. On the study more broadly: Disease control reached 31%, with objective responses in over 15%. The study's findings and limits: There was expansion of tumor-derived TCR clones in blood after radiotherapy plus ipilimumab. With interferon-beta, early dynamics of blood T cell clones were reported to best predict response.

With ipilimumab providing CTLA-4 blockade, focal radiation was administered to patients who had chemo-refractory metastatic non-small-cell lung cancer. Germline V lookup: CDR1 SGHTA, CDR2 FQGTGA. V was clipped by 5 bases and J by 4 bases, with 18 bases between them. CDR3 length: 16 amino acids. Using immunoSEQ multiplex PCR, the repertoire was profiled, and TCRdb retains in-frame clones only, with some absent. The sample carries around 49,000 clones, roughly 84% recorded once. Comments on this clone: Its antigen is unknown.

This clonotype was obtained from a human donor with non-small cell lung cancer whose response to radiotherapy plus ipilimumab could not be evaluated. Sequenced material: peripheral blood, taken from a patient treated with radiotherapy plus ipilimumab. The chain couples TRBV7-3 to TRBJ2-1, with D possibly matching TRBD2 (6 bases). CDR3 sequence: CASSPVPGLAYNEQFF. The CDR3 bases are TGTGCCAGCAGCCCCGTTCCGGGACTGGCATACAATGAGCAGTTCTTC.